A single sample gave rise to the 28 T cell receptor beta chains below, sequenced in a study of a mutant IDH1 vaccine in newly diagnosed glioma (dated by TCRdb to 2020 to 2022). Library preparation was by the immunoSEQ multiplex PCR assay. TCRdb stores this immuneACCESS table with in-frame sequences only. Part of the clones is absent; in the studies checked, under half of the shortfall reflects unresolved V genes, and no reason is known for the rest. This sample is represented by tens of thousands of clones; 75% to 90% of them were singletons. The ten largest clonotypes hold around 6.5% of the sample. The time point label of this sample denotes: week 11, during vaccination. A 20-mer mutant IDH1 peptide at 300 micrograms in Montanide made up each vaccine dose, which was injected subcutaneously together with topical imiquimod. These receptors lack a known antigen. The source was PBMCs, collected from a glioma patient whose treatment included an IDH1 peptide vaccine. The receptors were sampled from a man between 45 and 60 years old with glioma.

This clone was observed a handful of times. The chain is built from TRBV6-1 and TRBJ1-1; unclear D gene. Germline V CDR1 and CDR2: MNHNS, SASEGT. Trimming shortened V by 2 bases and J by 1 base, and 11 bases separated the two germline ends. The CDR3 is 15 residues long. The CDR3: CASSEYWEGNTEAFF. The DNA for the CDR3 is TGTGCCAGCAGTGAATACTGGGAAGGGAACACTGAAGCTTTCTTT.

The V and J genes are TRBV5-6 and TRBJ1-3, with D possibly TRBD1 on 5 matching bases. Germline CDR1 is SGHDT and CDR2 is YYEEEE. The V end was cut by 2 bases, the J end by 2 bases, with 8 bases between. The CDR3 length is 14 residues. This CDR3 is CASSLAGAGNTIYF. Here the CDR3 DNA reads TGTGCCAGCAGCTTAGCGGGGGCTGGAAACACCATATATTTT.

CDR3 loop: CASRLYGQGADTQYF. The CDR3 DNA reads TGTGCCAGCCGCCTCTACGGGCAGGGGGCAGATACGCAGTATTTT. V gene TRBV6-1 combines with J gene TRBJ2-3; 7 nucleotides align to TRBD1. This CDR3 is 15 amino acids long. CDR1 is MNHNS and CDR2 is SASEGT in the germline V gene. With 8 bases clipped from V and 4 bases from J, the junction kept 12 bases outside the gene matches.

The V and J genes are TRBV19 and TRBJ2-5; D is unresolved. CDR1 is LNHDA, CDR2 SQIVND, per germline (reference sequence). Trimming left V 4 bases short and J 1 base short, with 16 bases between. This CDR3 is built from 16 residues. The CDR3 region has the DNA TGTGCCAGTAGTAACCCAGCAGGAGATATCCAAGAGACCCAGTACTTC. Its translation is CASSNPAGDIQETQYF.

This clone showed up just a few times. V and J are TRBV19 and TRBJ1-5, with a weak D call TRBD1 (5 bases). Germline CDR1 is LNHDA and CDR2 is SQIVND (reference sequence). This CDR3 spans 14 amino acids. The germline V and J ends were trimmed by 7 bases and 8 bases, with 18 bases remaining between them. The CDR3 loop is CASTYWGTQEPQHF. As DNA, the CDR3 is TGTGCCAGTACCTACTGGGGGACCCAGGAGCCCCAGCATTTT.

The V call is TRBV29-1, the J call TRBJ2-5; D is perhaps TRBD1 (8 bases). The V gene lost 4 bases and the J gene lost 6 bases, with 15 bases spanning the gap. The CDR3 spans 13 residues. Germline lookup yields CDR1 SQVTM and CDR2 ANQGSEA. CDR3 sequence: CSVAGQGLQTQYF. In DNA, the CDR3 is TGCAGCGTTGCTGGACAGGGACTACAGACCCAGTACTTC.

There are a few counts of this clone. The V gene is TRBV10-3, the J gene TRBJ1-2, with D possibly being TRBD1 (6 bases). Trimming pared 3 bases from V and 6 bases from J, leaving 14 bases between. The CDR3 totals 14 residues. Germline loops: CDR1 ENHRY, CDR2 SYGVKD. The CDR3 here is CAISDDRRLHGYTF. For the CDR3, the DNA is TGTGCCATCAGTGACGACAGGCGGCTTCATGGCTACACCTTC.

The chain is built from TRBV2 and TRBJ1-3; D is uncertain. The CDR3 is made up of 13 amino acids. The V gene's germline CDR1 is SNHLY and CDR2 FYNNEI. V was clipped by 7 bases and J by 4 bases, with 11 bases between them. The CDR3 DNA is TGTGCCAGCAAGGATCGGGAGGGAAACACCATATATTTT. Protein product: CASKDREGNTIYF.

This clone has only one observation. The rearrangement joins TRBV7-6 to TRBJ1-6; D is undetermined. CDR3 size: 13 residues. V gave up 3 bases and J gave up 5 bases, with 5 bases separating them. Per germline, CDR1 SGHVS and CDR2 FNYEAQ. CDR3 loop: CASSLQDNSPLHF. The CDR3 nucleotides are TGTGCCAGCAGCTTGCAGGATAATTCACCCCTCCACTTT.

The genes are TRBV4-3 and TRBJ2-3; D gene unclear. The CDR3 sequence is 16 residues long. CDR1 is LGHNA, CDR2 YSLEER, per germline. Trimming took 0 bases from V and 4 from J, leaving 14 bases between them. DNA for the CDR3: TGCGCCAGCAGCCAAGATCTCGGGTCGGGCGCAGATACGCAGTATTTT. The encoded protein is CASSQDLGSGADTQYF.

The gene calls are TRBV5-6 and TRBJ1-6; maybe TRBD1 (5 bases). V was shortened by 1 base and J by 10 bases, with 15 bases between the two germline ends. The CDR3 covers 15 residues. Germline loops: CDR1 SGHDT, CDR2 YYEEEE. The CDR3 here is CASSLPPGTRSPLHF. DNA for the CDR3: TGTGCCAGCAGCTTGCCCCCAGGGACCAGGTCACCCCTCCACTTT.

The chain recombines TRBV7-9 with TRBJ2-7; D call uncertain. The CDR3 spans 12 residues. Germline V gene data show CDR1 as SEHNR and CDR2 as FQNEAQ (reference sequence). The germline V and J ends were trimmed by 5 bases and 9 bases, with 14 bases remaining between them. This CDR3 is CASSTDGAVQYF. In DNA, the CDR3 is TGTGCCAGCAGCACCGATGGCGCGGTGCAGTACTTC.

The chain employs TRBV28 and TRBJ2-7; a possible D gene is TRBD2 (6 bases). Trimming shortened V by 5 bases and J by 2 bases, and 16 bases separated the two germline ends. The germline CDR1 and CDR2 sequences are MDHEN and SYDVKM. The CDR3 loop spans 15 amino acids. The CDR3 reads CASSPFMEGPYEQYF. CDR3 coding DNA: TGTGCCAGCAGTCCATTTATGGAGGGTCCCTACGAGCAGTACTTC.

The chain uses TRBV4-2 and TRBJ1-4, with D hard to call. V was clipped by 0 bases and J by 8 bases, with 19 bases between them. The CDR3 extends over 17 amino acids. Germline V gene lookup returns CDR1 LGHNA and CDR2 YNFKEQ. The CDR3 nucleotides are TGTGCCAGCAGCCAAGACCTCCGGACGGCTGGTGGGGAAAAACTGTTTTTT. This codes for CASSQDLRTAGGEKLFF.

This clone was found once. The chain recombines TRBV27 with TRBJ2-7, with 7 bases matching TRBD2. Germline V CDR1 and CDR2: MNHEY, SMNVEV (reference sequence). The V segment lost 7 bases and the J segment 6 bases; nucleotides outside the gene matches: 12. The CDR3 has 14 residues. The CDR3 DNA sequence: TGTGCCAGCAAAAGAGGACCGGGAGGCGGCGAGCAGTACTTC. Encoded protein: CASKRGPGGGEQYF.

CDR3 region: CASSPSGSGETQYF. The CDR3 DNA reads as TGTGCCAGCTCACCGAGCGGGAGTGGGGAGACCCAGTACTTC. The chain couples TRBV18 to TRBJ2-5, with TRBD2 identical over 8 bases. The CDR3 is 14 residues long. Germline trimming cut 3 bases from V and 5 bases from J; bases unmatched to any gene: 5. CDR1 is KGHSH and CDR2 is LQKENI in the germline V gene.

The CDR3 DNA reads as TGTGCCAGCAGTGTGGCAGGGACGGACACTGAAGCTTTCTTT. This encodes CASSVAGTDTEAFF. The J gene is TRBJ1-1, the V gene TRBV2; maybe TRBD1 (5 bases). Germline V gene data show CDR1 as SNHLY and CDR2 as FYNNEI. The V end was cut by 4 bases, the J end by 3 bases, with 12 bases between. The CDR3 consists of 14 residues.

The chain carries TRBV2 and TRBJ2-1; 7 nucleotides line up with TRBD2. Germline trimming cut 3 bases from V and 7 bases from J; bases unmatched to any gene: 9. The CDR3 spans 15 residues. From germline, CDR1 is SNHLY and CDR2 FYNNEI. For the CDR3, the DNA is TGTGCCAGCAGTGACGGCGGGGTAGCGGGTAATGAGCAGTTCTTC. This sequence encodes CASSDGGVAGNEQFF.

The gene calls are TRBV27 and TRBJ2-1, with D tentatively TRBD2 (6 bases). V dropped 2 bases and J dropped 0 bases, with 11 bases sitting between them. Looked up from germline, CDR1 is MNHEY and CDR2 is SMNVEV (reference sequence). The length of the CDR3 is 16 residues. CDR3 amino acids: CASSLRGTNSYNEQFF. DNA for the CDR3: TGTGCCAGCAGTTTACGCGGGACCAACTCCTACAATGAGCAGTTCTTC.

This clone came up once. V usage is TRBV5-1 and J usage is TRBJ1-2; TRBD1 matches at 9 bases. Germline CDR1 reads SGHRS; CDR2 reads YFSETQ. J lost 8 bases, V lost 0 bases, and 5 bases had no gene match. The CDR3 sequence is 14 residues long. Written as DNA, the CDR3 is TGCGCCAGCAGCTTGGCGGGACAGGGAGGCGGCTACACCTTC. Residues: CASSLAGQGGGYTF.

This clone was observed a single time. This chain uses TRBV7-9 with TRBJ1-1; maybe TRBD1 (5 bases). CDR1 SEHNR and CDR2 FQNEAQ come from the germline V gene (reference sequence). The V gene lost 7 bases and the J gene lost 0 bases, with 9 bases spanning the gap. This CDR3 comprises 13 residues. This chain's CDR3 is CASTQGLNTEAFF. For the CDR3, the DNA is TGTGCCAGCACCCAGGGACTGAACACTGAAGCTTTCTTT.

V gene TRBV27 combines with J gene TRBJ1-2; D not resolved. This CDR3 has 13 amino acids. Germline loops: CDR1 MNHEY, CDR2 SMNVEV (reference sequence). Trimming stripped 3 bases from V and 0 bases from J, with 5 bases between. The CDR3 coding sequence is TGTGCCAGCAGTTTTGGAACTAACTATGGCTACACCTTC. Translating it yields CASSFGTNYGYTF.

V is TRBV6-5 and J is TRBJ2-7, with 7 bases aligning to TRBD1. The germline gives CDR1 MNHEY, CDR2 SVGAGI. CDR3 length: 15 amino acids. V shed 5 bases, J shed 3 bases, and the junction held 10 bases outside the gene matches. The CDR3 sequence: CASSRGQPLDYEQYF. CDR3 bases: TGTGCCAGCAGTCGGGGACAGCCCTTAGACTACGAGCAGTACTTC.

The chain carries TRBV7-2 and TRBJ1-1; TRBD1 aligns across 7 bases. The CDR3 contains 14 residues. CDR1 and CDR2 from the germline V gene are SGHTA and FQGNSA. J gave up 8 bases and V 1 base, and 7 bases lay outside the gene matches. The CDR3 DNA follows: TGTGCCAGCAGCTTAGACAGGGGTACCGGAGAAGCTTTCTTT. Its translation is CASSLDRGTGEAFF.

The chain has TRBV5-4 and TRBJ1-2; D gene uncertain. The V gene's germline CDR1 is SGHNT and CDR2 YYREEE (reference sequence). There are 14 residues in the CDR3. V was pared by 3 bases and J by 2 bases, with 11 bases between. The CDR3 sequence is CASSSSGHNYGYTF. CDR3 sequence (DNA): TGTGCCAGCAGCTCGTCCGGGCACAACTATGGCTACACCTTC.

The V gene is TRBV2, the J gene TRBJ1-1; D remains ambiguous. The ends were cut back, 6 bases at V and 0 bases at J, with 8 bases in the middle. The CDR3 covers 13 residues. CDR1 and CDR2 (germline): SNHLY, FYNNEI. The CDR3 here is CASREIMNTEAFF. The CDR3 bases are TGTGCCAGCAGAGAAATCATGAACACTGAAGCTTTCTTT.

The chain couples TRBV11-3 to TRBJ2-1, with D perhaps TRBD1 (6 bases). V lost 5 bases and J lost 4, with 18 bases in between. The CDR3 is 16 residues long. In germline, CDR1 is SGHNT, CDR2 YENEEA. The DNA for the CDR3 is TGTGCCAGCAGCACTACAGGGCCTCGTCGTTACAATGAGCAGTTCTTC. The encoded protein is CASSTTGPRRYNEQFF.

V gene TRBV28 combines with J gene TRBJ2-3; maybe TRBD2 (6 bases). Germline lookup yields CDR1 MDHEN and CDR2 SYDVKM. This CDR3 comprises 16 residues. Trimming took 6 bases from V and 1 from J, leaving 17 bases between them. The CDR3 DNA reads as TGTGCCAGCAGCCTGTTTCTGAGGGAGGGCACAGATACGCAGTATTTT. It specifies CASSLFLREGTDTQYF.